The subject of this entry is one TCR beta chain. The antigen is undetermined. This sample is part of a study of regulatory T cells in long-lasting Graves disease. Study-level points and caveats: Newly diagnosed Graves' patients had higher TCR diversity than persistent ones.

Arm-PCR with iRepertoire HTBI primers amplified the CDR3 regions for these TCR beta libraries. One entry per CDR3 protein, called by TCRdb with MiXCR from the multiplex PCR reads. Of 400,000 to 450,000 distinct CDR3 sequences in the sample, 20% to 25% were seen once. Specified time point: persistent/refractory GD, antithyroid drugs over 5 years with positive TRAb. PBMC RNA was the source of the TCR library. An endocrinology department located in Xi'an, China, was where the patients came from. This receptor was obtained from a female donor with Graves disease. The source material was peripheral blood mononuclear cells (PBMCs), sampled when the disease was refractory, from a patient treated with antithyroid drugs.

This CDR3 reads CASSLRQASEVGEQYF. The DNA for the CDR3 is TGTGCCAGCAGCTTAAGACAGGCCAGTGAGGTGGGGGAGCAGTACTTC. This chain joins TRBV7-8 and TRBJ2-7; perhaps TRBD1 as D (6 bases). V shed 2 bases and J shed 7 bases, with 21 bases lying between them. The CDR3 consists of 16 residues. Germline V gives CDR1 SGHVS, CDR2 FQNEAQ.